Below, 10 T cell receptor beta chains from the same sample are listed, as sequenced in a study of blood T cell repertoires in COVID-19. The data were produced by immunoSEQ multiplex PCR, yet TCRdb's version contains in-frame clones alone and is incomplete. The table has 350,000 to 400,000 clones, around 87% seen once. Source material: PBMCs or T cells enriched from blood (not recorded which). These receptors were taken from a woman younger than 45 with acute COVID-19.

This clone has only a few counts. V is TRBV6-1 and J is TRBJ2-3; no reliable D call. This CDR3 is built from 13 residues. The V and J ends lost 3 bases and 2 bases respectively, with 6 bases between them. Germline CDR1 reads MNHNS; CDR2 reads SASEGT. The CDR3 coding sequence is TGTGCCAGCAGTGACGGTCTCACAGATACGCAGTATTTT. It is translated as CASSDGLTDTQYF.

The chain is built from TRBV6-1 and TRBJ2-3; 7 nucleotides align to TRBD2. CDR3 length: 15 residues. J gave up 5 bases and V 2 bases, and 7 bases lay outside the gene matches. Per germline, CDR1 MNHNS and CDR2 SASEGT. CDR3 nucleotide sequence: TGTGCCAGCAGTGAATTTATGGGGGAGGGAGATACGCAGTATTTT. Encoded protein: CASSEFMGEGDTQYF.

The count of this clone is one. The J gene is TRBJ1-2, the V gene TRBV24-1; 7 nucleotides align to TRBD1. The CDR3 runs 15 residues. Trimming cost V 6 bases and J 0 bases; bases outside gene matches: 6. CDR1 is KGHDR, CDR2 SFDVKD, per germline. CDR3 protein: CATSNPGQSNYGYTF. CDR3 DNA sequence: TGTGCCACCAGTAATCCGGGACAGTCTAACTATGGCTACACCTTC.

The chain joins TRBV30 to TRBJ1-4; TRBD1 aligns across 7 bases. V gave up 0 bases and J gave up 8 bases; unmatched junction bases: 6. CDR1 is GTSNPN, CDR2 SVGIG, per germline (reference sequence). This CDR3 spans 14 amino acids. The CDR3 coding sequence is TGTGCCTGGAGTGTAAGGCAGGGGGGAGAAAAACTGTTTTTT. Residues: CAWSVRQGGEKLFF.

This chain joins TRBV2 and TRBJ1-4, with 9 bases identical to TRBD1. The CDR3 spans 18 residues. Germline V CDR1 and CDR2: SNHLY, FYNNEI. V trimming: 3 bases; J trimming: 5 bases; junction bases outside the gene matches: 13. The CDR3 reads CASSEQGQGVWENEKLFF. CDR3 nucleotides: TGTGCCAGCAGTGAGCAGGGACAGGGCGTATGGGAGAATGAAAAACTGTTTTTT.

The chain uses TRBV27 and TRBJ1-2, with a weak D call TRBD1 (5 bases). Germline assignment: CDR1 MNHEY and CDR2 SMNVEV (reference sequence). This CDR3 is built from 13 residues. Trimming left V 0 bases short and J 8 bases short, with 10 bases between. CDR3 sequence reads: CASSLSGVRGYTF. CDR3 bases: TGTGCCAGCAGTTTATCAGGGGTTAGGGGCTACACCTTC.

The chain recombines TRBV27 with TRBJ2-2, with 9 positions matching TRBD1. With V trimmed by 6 bases and J by 5 bases, 10 bases remained unmatched. Germline assignment: CDR1 MNHEY and CDR2 SMNVEV (reference sequence). The CDR3 totals 16 residues. This CDR3 reads CASSRPGQGATGELFF. The CDR3 bases are TGTGCCAGCAGCCGACCGGGACAGGGTGCTACCGGGGAGCTGTTTTTT.

The rearrangement joins TRBV5-1 to TRBJ2-3; D may be TRBD1 (5 bases). Trimming pared 2 bases from V and 5 bases from J, leaving 15 bases between. The CDR3 totals 15 residues. Germline CDR1 SGHRS, CDR2 YFSETQ. The CDR3 here is CASSFRQGTLDTQYF. The CDR3 DNA is TGCGCCAGCAGCTTTAGGCAGGGTACCTTAGATACGCAGTATTTT.

This chain joins TRBV11-2 and TRBJ2-1; 9 positions agree with TRBD1. Per the germline V gene, CDR1 is SGHAT and CDR2 is FQNNGV. The CDR3 consists of 15 residues. J lost 4 bases, V lost 5 bases, and 6 bases had no gene match. CDR3 residues: CASSPGTGRYNEQFF. The DNA of the CDR3 is TGTGCCAGCAGCCCCGGGACAGGGCGATACAATGAGCAGTTCTTC.

V is TRBV5-5 and J is TRBJ2-3, with TRBD2 identical over 11 bases. J was trimmed by 2 bases and V by 0 bases; bases with no gene match: 5. CDR1 is SGHKS, CDR2 YYEKEE, per germline (reference sequence). The CDR3 covers 17 residues. The CDR3 spells CASSLASSGGFTDTQYF. CDR3 nucleotide sequence: TGTGCCAGCAGCTTGGCGTCTAGCGGGGGGTTCACAGATACGCAGTATTTT.